The 3 T cell receptor beta chains below come from one sample, sequenced in a study of response to subunit inactivated influenza vaccine (dated by TCRdb to 2017 to 2018). Library generation was performed with RT-PCR. Sequencing relied on an Illumina HiSeq 2500. TCRdb passed the public sequencing reads through fastp at Q25 and MiXCR, retaining productive beta sequences. CDR3 protein sequences are deduplicated, and each keeps its most common genes and DNA. Within this sample are fewer than 350,000 distinct CDR3 sequences, with 21% of them counted one time only. The ten largest account for roughly 10% of the sample. Sequences were derived from PBMCs from blood, sampled less than 22 months after vaccination. The receptors here all came from a man aged 45 to 70 who received an inactivated influenza vaccine. Donor details come from another sample of the same person, matched by shared clones.

This clonotype was seen a handful of times. The rearrangement uses TRBV7-8 and TRBJ1-6; D not resolved. Per the germline V gene, CDR1 is SGHVS and CDR2 is FQNEAQ. CDR3 length equals 14 residues. V gave up 1 base and J gave up 10 bases, with 11 bases separating them. The DNA of the CDR3 is TGTGCCAGCAGCTTAGAGGGAGTTCGGTCACCCCTCCACTTT. Translating gives CASSLEGVRSPLHF.

This clonotype was detected only a few times. This chain uses TRBV20-1 with TRBJ2-1; 10 nucleotides align to TRBD2. This CDR3 is 15 amino acids long. Germline trimming cut 6 bases from V and 8 bases from J; bases unmatched to any gene: 13. Germline CDR1 DFQATT, CDR2 SNEGSKA (reference sequence). This CDR3 is CSAPVMASGSYEQFF. CDR3 DNA sequence: TGCAGTGCCCCAGTAATGGCTAGCGGGAGCTATGAGCAGTTCTTC.

There are many counts of this clonotype. The chain employs TRBV4-3 and TRBJ1-6; a possible D gene is TRBD1 (6 bases). V was shortened by 1 base and J by 6 bases, with 13 bases between the two germline ends. The germline V gene has CDR1 LGHNA and CDR2 YSLEER. The CDR3 is 16 residues long. CDR3 sequence: CASSQAWTDINSPLHF. The CDR3 DNA is TGCGCCAGCAGCCAAGCCTGGACAGACATTAATTCACCCCTCCACTTT.